This T cell receptor (beta chain) appears in the sequencing data of a study of cytomegalovirus exposure and HLA in healthy donors. About the research overall: The 100 to 150 validation repertoires were reported in a later analysis to have been generated on the same platform as the roughly 720 first-cohort repertoires.

In regard to this clone: Its antigen is unknown.

The study's findings and limits: Reports showed the classifier diagnosing cytomegalovirus status with high specificity and sensitivity. Among TCR beta chains, those listed as cytomegalovirus-associated numbered some 170. One later analysis, an examination of the approximately 120 validation repertoires, found that first-cohort TCR clusters tended to co-occur in them.

The method was immunoSEQ multiplex PCR; TCRdb's version includes in-frame clones alone and lacks a portion of them. The data contain 250,000 to 400,000 clones, 70% to 90% of them singletons. The TCR comes from a man aged 30 to 45 in good health and CMV-seronegative. Sequencing was done on a sample of PBMCs.

The CDR3 is CASSLNSGGAPDTQYF. Here the CDR3 DNA reads TGTGCCAGCAGCTTGAATAGCGGGGGGGCCCCAGATACGCAGTATTTT. This chain links TRBV7-6 with TRBJ2-3; 11 bases are a match to TRBD2. The germline V gene has CDR1 SGHVS and CDR2 FNYEAQ. This CDR3 has 16 residues. Unmatched junction bases numbered 6, after V lost 3 bases and J lost 4 bases.